The 26 T cell receptor delta chains given below trace back to one sample, sequenced in a study of γδ T cells in repeated Plasmodium falciparum infection. Flow sorting of PBMC yielded separate Vgamma9/Vdelta2+ and Vdelta2-negative gammadelta T cell populations for bulk repertoire analysis. TCRdb called clones anew from the multiplex PCR reads with CATT. This table has 93,000 or so delta-chain clones, 0.95% to 1% appearing once. Source material: gamma-delta T cells from blood. These receptors were taken from a pool of human donors (malaria-infected and uninfected, not separated).

As regards this clone: TCRdb records a much larger clone's protein for this DNA, with a difference at residue 13 that likely arises from a read error; the protein given is the translation of the DNA. The genes are TRDV2 and TRDJ1, with D hard to call. Germline matching of the DNA provided the J gene here, since TCRdb leaves it blank. This CDR3 region has 16 residues. Germline CDR1 and CDR2: GEAIGNYY and EKD. The CDR3, as DNA: TGTGCCTGTGACACCCGGACTCCCCCTTACACCGATGAACTCATCTTT. It is translated as CACDTRTPPYTDELIF.

This clone has ten or more counts. This probably arose from a read error, given a far larger clone one base away. Other DNA sequences of this sample code for an identical CDR3. The chain carries TRDV1 and TRDJ1; 8 nucleotides line up with TRDD3. There are 23 residues in the CDR3. Per the germline V gene, CDR1 is TSWWSYY and CDR2 is QGS. The chain's CDR3 is CALGELALPNFQFGIRVTDKLIF. The CDR3 DNA is TGTGCTCTTGGGGAACTAGCCCTACCCAACTTCCAGTTTGGGATACGCGTAACCGATAAACTCATCTTC.

Concerning this clone: The protein TCRdb gives is from a much larger clone and does not agree with this DNA's translation at residue 6, likely a read error; the protein shown here comes from the DNA. The V call is TRDV2, the J call TRDJ1; 7 nucleotides match TRDD2. V dropped 1 base and J dropped 0; count of bases not matched to a gene: 22. The CDR3 loop spans 21 amino acids. Germline CDR1 and CDR2: GEAIGNYY and EKD. CDR3 residues: CACDTFSYAEGRPSYTDKLIF. The CDR3 DNA reads TGTGCCTGTGACACATTTTCCTACGCTGAAGGGCGGCCCTCATACACCGATAAACTCATCTTT.

This clone was recorded many times. A far bigger clonotype differs at one base, so this is likely a read error. The genes are TRAV38-2/DV8 and TRDJ1; D call uncertain. The CDR3 loop spans 16 amino acids. Germline CDR1 reads TSESDYY; CDR2 reads QEAYKQQN. V gave up 4 bases and J gave up 2 bases, with 18 bases separating them. DNA for the CDR3: TGTGCTTATAGGGGGTTCCCTCGAGCCGGGACCGATAAACTCATCTTT. Translating gives CAYRGFPRAGTDKLIF.

This clone was found a few times. TCRdb records a much larger clone's protein for this DNA, with a difference at residue 12 that likely arises from a read error; the protein given is the translation of the DNA. This sequence joins TRDV1 and TRDJ2; no definite D call. TCRdb does not report a J gene; here it was assigned by matching the DNA to germline references. The V and J ends lost 0 bases and 4 bases respectively, with 18 bases between them. Germline CDR1 is TSWWSYY and CDR2 is QGS. CDR3 length equals 18 residues. CDR3 loop: CALGELSPSGAPTAQLFF. Here the CDR3 DNA reads TGTGCTCTTGGGGAACTATCCCCCTCTGGAGCCCCGACAGCACAACTCTTCTTT.

This clone was seen a handful of times. The TCRdb protein, from a much larger clone, departs from this DNA's translation at residue 12, likely by read error; the protein shown derives from the DNA. The chain recombines TRDV1 with TRDJ1, with D tentatively TRDD3 (5 bases). The J gene was missing in TCRdb and was found by matching the end of the DNA to germline. The CDR3 is 20 amino acids. Looked up from germline, CDR1 is TSWWSYY and CDR2 is QGS. Trimming took off 2 bases at V and 0 bases at J, with 25 bases between the two ends. This CDR3 reads CALGEDPKSVGGSYTDKLIF. The CDR3 DNA is TGTGCTCTTGGGGAAGATCCGAAGTCTGTCGGGGGTTCGTACACCGATAAACTCATCTTT.

This clone was observed many times. The translation of this DNA and the TCRdb protein of a much larger clone differ at residue 4, probably owing to a read error; the protein shown here is translated from the DNA. The rearrangement links TRDV2 to TRDJ1, with a tentative D call TRDD2 (5 bases). Germline values: CDR1 GEAIGNYY, CDR2 EKD. The CDR3 loop spans 18 amino acids. V was trimmed by 5 bases and J by 6 bases, leaving 30 bases between them. The CDR3 nucleotides read TGTGCCTGTGGCCCTTCTCATTCCCGACCGGGTGGCGATAATAAACTCATCTTT. Translating gives CACGPSHSRPGGDNKLIF.

Of note for this clone: Since a far larger clone is one base different, this is likely a read error. The sample has other DNA sequences that encode this CDR3 too. The V and J genes are TRDV2 and TRDJ1, with 7 nucleotides matching TRDD3. Trimming took 0 bases from V and 2 from J; bases not matched to a gene: 14. CDR1 GEAIGNYY and CDR2 EKD come from the germline V gene. The CDR3 has 18 residues. CDR3 in DNA: TGTGCCTGTGACACCAAGGCCTGGGGGGGGCCCACAACCGATAAACTCATCTTT. It is translated as CACDTKAWGGPTTDKLIF.

As to this clone: The protein in TCRdb stems from a much larger clone and differs at residue 15 from this DNA's translation, likely a read error; here the protein is translated from the DNA. The genes are TRDV2 and TRDJ1, with D unclear. TCRdb records no J gene; here it was assigned by comparing the DNA to germline. The ends were cut back, 2 bases at V and 0 bases at J, with 33 bases in the middle. The CDR3 totals 22 residues. CDR1 GEAIGNYY and CDR2 EKD come from the germline V gene. For the CDR3, the DNA is TGTGCCTGTGACAGGCTGAAGACCTCCTTTCCGACCGGATTATCCTACACCGATAAACTCATCTTT. It encodes CACDRLKTSFPTGLSYTDKLIF.

This clone was counted between two and nine times. The TCRdb protein, from a much larger clone, departs from this DNA's translation at residue 18, likely by read error; the protein shown derives from the DNA. The V gene call reads TRDV1; no J gene was called; the DNA was not used to check the table's D call, TRDD3. CDR3 size: 19 residues. Germline V gene sequence: CDR1 TSWWSYY, CDR2 QGS. DNA of the CDR3: TGTGCTCTTGGGGAACTTGTACTTCCTCCCGGATGGAACACCGATAAACTCACCTTT. The encoded protein is CALGELVLPPGWNTDKLTF.

In regard to this clone: One base separates it from a far larger clone, so it is likely a read error. The chain is built from TRDV1 and TRDJ1; TRDD3 is a possible D gene (5 bases). Here the J gene came from matching the DNA to germline, since TCRdb omits it. Germline lookup yields CDR1 TSWWSYY and CDR2 QGS. The CDR3 has 16 amino acids. The CDR3 DNA follows: TGTGCCCTTGGGGACCCACCCTTTCCCTTTTCCGATAAACTCATCTTT. It codes for CALGDPPFPFSDKLIF.

This clone was seen more than once but under ten times. TCRdb assigns this DNA the protein of a much larger clone, which departs from its translation at residue 12; this likely reflects a read error, and the protein shown comes from translating the DNA. The rearrangement links TRDV1 to TRDJ1, with 9 positions matching TRDD3. As TCRdb names no J gene, one was assigned here on the basis of a DNA match to germline. Germline V gene data show CDR1 as TSWWSYY and CDR2 as QGS. This CDR3 is 17 amino acids long. V lost 4 bases to trimming and J lost 4 bases; unmatched junction nucleotides: 13. DNA of the CDR3: TGTGCTCTTGGGGTCGGGGCTGGGGGATTCTCTATCGATAAACTCATCTTT. It specifies CALGVGAGGFSIDKLIF.

There are a few counts of this clone. TCRdb's protein for this DNA is that of a much larger clone and differs from the translation at residue 5, likely a read error; the protein shown is the DNA translation. The chain links TRDV1 to TRDJ1; 10 bases are a match to TRDD3. Germline matching of the DNA provided the J gene here, since TCRdb leaves it blank. After removal of 4 bases from V and 3 bases from J, the junction contained 14 bases not matched to a gene. Per germline, CDR1 TSWWSYY and CDR2 QGS. This CDR3 region has 18 residues. The CDR3 here is CALGGLPLYWGIADKLIF. CDR3 coding DNA: TGTGCTCTTGGGGGACTGCCGCTCTACTGGGGGATCGCCGATAAACTCATCTTT.

This clone was picked up many times. V is TRDV1 and J is TRDJ1; the match to TRDD3 covers 11 bases. TCRdb lists no J gene, so it was determined here by aligning the DNA to germline. Trimming at V came to 1 base and at J to 0 bases, leaving 19 bases not matched to a gene. Germline V gives CDR1 TSWWSYY, CDR2 QGS. The CDR3 runs 22 residues. The DNA for the CDR3 is TGTGCTCTTGGGGAACGGGTCGCCTTCCTACGCTGGGGGATACCAAACACCGATAAACTCATCTTT. It is translated as CALGERVAFLRWGIPNTDKLIF.

As to this clone: Translating this DNA gives a protein that differs at residue 18 from the TCRdb one, which belongs to a much larger clone; a read error is likely, and the protein shown is this translation. The V gene reported is TRDV1; the J gene is uncalled; the D call of TRDD3 is as the table states it, not checked on the DNA. The CDR3 is 19 residues long. In germline, CDR1 is TSWWSYY, CDR2 QGS. The CDR3 bases are TGTGCTCTTGGGGAACTACCCTGCTGGGGGGATACTCTCACCGATAAACTCACCTTT. Translated: CALGELPCWGDTLTDKLTF.

Ten or more counts support this clone. The TCRdb protein comes from a much larger clone and disagrees with this DNA's translation at residue 15, likely due to a read error; the protein given here is derived from the DNA. V is TRDV1 and J is TRDJ1, with 10 bases fitting TRDD3. With 3 bases clipped from V and 3 bases from J, the junction kept 19 bases outside the gene matches. CDR3 size: 20 residues. Germline CDR1 TSWWSYY, CDR2 QGS. The CDR3 sequence: CALGDQFPAWGIHYADKLIF. DNA for the CDR3: TGTGCTCTTGGGGACCAGTTTCCTGCGTGGGGGATACATTACGCCGATAAACTCATCTTT.

This clone appeared a few times. This DNA translates differently at residue 9 from the TCRdb protein, which is that of a much larger clone; a read error is likely, and the protein shown is the DNA's own translation. The J gene is TRDJ1, the V gene TRDV1; D is possibly TRDD3 (6 bases). The CDR3 consists of 18 residues. Looked up from germline, CDR1 is TSWWSYY and CDR2 is QGS. The V end lost 4 bases, the J end lost 0 bases, and 21 bases lay between the germline ends. CDR3: CALGGLILRGSYTDKLIF. DNA of the CDR3: TGTGCTCTTGGGGGGCTAATTCTTAGGGGATCGTACACCGATAAACTCATCTTT.

This clone was counted between two and nine times. A far larger clone is off by one base, so a read error is likely. Other DNA sequences of this sample code for an identical CDR3. The chain carries TRDV1 and TRDJ1; 11 bases fit TRDD3. The CDR3 extends over 19 amino acids. In germline, CDR1 is TSWWSYY, CDR2 QGS. After removal of 8 bases from V and 5 bases from J, the junction contained 22 bases not matched to a gene. CDR3 protein: CALSLRPSYWGIGTDKLIF. Written as DNA, the CDR3 is TGTGCTCTTTCCCTGAGGCCCTCTTACTGGGGGATAGGCACAGATAAACTCATCTTT.

As to this clone: It is likely a read error: a sequence one base away is far more abundant. Within the sample, other DNA sequences also encode this same CDR3. This chain uses TRDV1 with TRDJ1, with TRDD3 identical over 11 bases. The CDR3 extends over 22 amino acids. V shed 2 bases, J shed 0 bases, and the junction held 20 bases outside the gene matches. Per the germline V gene, CDR1 is TSWWSYY and CDR2 is QGS. CDR3 sequence: CALGEAPPPRGGYASYTDKLIF. Here the CDR3 DNA reads TGTGCTCTTGGGGAAGCTCCCCCTCCTCGTGGGGGATACGCCTCGTACACCGATAAACTCATCTTT.

The sample holds a few counts of this clone. TCRdb lists the protein of a much larger clone for this DNA, which differs at residue 13, so this is likely a read error; the protein given here is translated from the DNA itself. The V call is TRDV1, the J call TRDJ1; 8 bases line up with TRDD2. Assignment of the J gene here rests on matching the DNA to germline, because TCRdb gives none. The CDR3 is 25 residues long. CDR1 is TSWWSYY and CDR2 is QGS in the germline V gene. V shed 0 bases, J shed 5 bases, and the junction held 35 bases outside the gene matches. The CDR3 bases are TGTGCTCTTGGGGAACTCGGGCCCGCTTCCTACAGCCGGGGATTCCCCTTGTTCCTAGCGGATAAACTCATCTTT. Translating it yields CALGELGPASYSRGFPLFLADKLIF.

This clone turned up a few times. The protein in TCRdb stems from a much larger clone and differs at residue 9 from this DNA's translation, likely a read error; here the protein is translated from the DNA. The DNA for the CDR3 is TGTGCCTGTGACAGGCTGGGGGATATGACAACCGATAAACTCATCTTT. Translated: CACDRLGDMTTDKLIF. This sequence joins TRDV2 and TRDJ1; 10 nucleotides match TRDD3. Matching the DNA to germline supplied the J gene, which TCRdb does not give. The CDR3 totals 16 residues. J lost 2 bases, V lost 2 bases, and 7 bases had no gene match. CDR1 and CDR2 (germline): GEAIGNYY, EKD.

This clone was counted a few times. The protein that TCRdb holds for this DNA derives from a much larger clone and differs from the translated DNA at residue 9, which likely indicates a read error; the protein shown here is translated from the DNA. V and J are TRDV1 and TRDJ1, with 7 nucleotides matching TRDD3. The CDR3 spans 21 residues. CDR1 and CDR2 (germline): TSWWSYY, QGS. The CDR3 is CALGDPELPYPTGEETGKLIF. The CDR3 bases are TGTGCTCTTGGGGACCCAGAGCTTCCCTACCCTACTGGGGAAGAGACCGGTAAACTCATCTTT.

At least ten counts were recorded for this clone. The V and J genes are TRDV1 and TRDJ1; TRDD3 matches 8 bases. V lost 2 bases, J lost 0 bases, and 20 bases stayed unmatched. The length of the CDR3 is 21 residues. Germline V CDR1 and CDR2: TSWWSYY, QGS. The CDR3 region is CALGEEDVGDSDDQYTDKLIF. The CDR3 DNA sequence: TGTGCTCTTGGGGAAGAAGACGTGGGGGATTCGGACGACCAGTACACCGATAAACTCATCTTT.

There are a few counts of this clone. This likely traces to a read error, being one base from a far larger clone. Additional DNA sequences in this sample encode the identical CDR3. The chain recombines TRDV1 with TRDJ1; D may correspond to TRDD2 or TRDD3 (5 bases each). TCRdb gives no J gene; it was assigned here by matching the DNA to germline. The length of the CDR3 is 18 residues. Germline values: CDR1 TSWWSYY, CDR2 QGS. The DNA of the CDR3 is TGCGCTCTTGGGGAAACGAAAGGGCCTACCCCTGGGCACGGTAAACTCATCTTT. It encodes CALGETKGPTPGHGKLIF.

As to this clone: It differs at one base from a far larger clone, so likely a read error. Other nucleotide sequences in the sample specify the same CDR3. This chain links TRDV2 with TRDJ3; maybe TRDD3 (6 bases). The J gene is not listed in TCRdb, so it was assigned here from a DNA match to germline. The CDR3 runs to 19 residues. CDR1 GEAIGNYY and CDR2 EKD come from the germline V gene. The CDR3 nucleotides read TGTGCCTGTGACACCGTTGGGGGGGAAAGCTCCTGGGACACCCGGCAGATGTTTTTC. Residues: CACDTVGGESSWDTRQMFF.

Comment on this clone: TCRdb's protein, taken from a much larger clone, differs from this DNA's translation at residue 7, likely owing to a read error; the protein displayed comes from the DNA. The V and J genes are TRDV2 and TRDJ1, with D possibly being TRDD3 (6 bases). The J gene is absent in TCRdb and was assigned here via DNA matching to germline. Trimming left V 3 bases short and J 3 bases short, with 19 bases between. Germline V gives CDR1 GEAIGNYY, CDR2 EKD. The CDR3 length is 16 residues. The CDR3 DNA follows: TGTGCCTGTGACGAATCCATTGGGGGCTCACCCGATAAACTCATCTTT. Encoded protein: CACDESIGGSPDKLIF.